The clone carrying this TCR beta chain was counted only a few times. Its antigen is unknown. Time point defined: patch test 1, 2 weeks after DPC sensitization. Stated treatment: therapeutic diphenylcyclopropenone sensitization with weekly scalp DPC. In the original processing: TCRs per sample had a median of approximately 88,000 and ranged from about 23,224 to 690,600. TCRdb used MiXCR to reprocess the RACE reads, holding one entry per CDR3 protein. These V and J calls derive from TCRdb rather than the authors' analysis. The sample has nearly 350,000 distinct CDR3 sequences; 6% to 8.5% are singletons. This entry is derived from a study of human T cells and chemical hapten exposure. Overall study context: Small pooled library volume differences chiefly drove per-sample TCR yield variation. General study points: Expanded TCRs clustered into significantly more large CDR3 similarity groups than controls, the analysis revealed.

The CDR3 totals 16 residues. The germline V gene has CDR1 MNHNY and CDR2 SVGAGI (reference sequence). Trimming cost V 6 bases and J 4 bases; bases outside gene matches: 11. The sequences come from whole blood, collected in connection with sensitization to the hapten diphenylcyclopropenone (DPC). This chain connects TRBV6-6 to TRBJ2-1; 8 nucleotides align to TRBD2. This sequence was found in a woman under 30 with alopecia areata. Some clones in this sample may be carry-over from other donors' samples. The CDR3 protein is CASSLTSDESYNEQFF. CDR3 sequence (DNA): TGTGCCAGCAGCCTGACTAGCGACGAGTCATACAATGAGCAGTTCTTC.